This T cell receptor (beta chain) was profiled in a study of CD8 T cells in ankylosing spondylitis. Details on this clonotype: The antigen is unknown.

The study, taken as a whole, reports: The clones that were linked to disease were reported to be significantly enriched in matched synovial fluid samples from ankylosing spondylitis patients.

CDR1 is SGHAT, CDR2 FQDESV, per germline (reference sequence). V lost 0 bases and J 0 bases, leaving 9 bases between the germline ends. The CDR3 contains 16 residues. Quantitative 5'-RACE with molecular barcodes generated TCR beta libraries. TCRdb re-called the 5' RACE reads with MiXCR, one entry per CDR3 protein. The repertoire includes roughly 130,000 distinct CDR3 sequences, more than 6.5% of them detected once, and more than 9% sits in the top ten. The material sequenced was blood, either unsorted or a sorted T cell fraction (not recorded which). This TCR derives from a male donor with ankylosing spondylitis or in good health (not recorded which). The genes are TRBV11-1 and TRBJ1-3, with a possible D match to TRBD1 (5 bases). The CDR3 loop reads CASSLASTVSGNTIYF. The CDR3 DNA follows: TGTGCCAGCAGCTTAGCTTCGACAGTCTCTGGAAACACCATATATTTT.